The T cell receptor beta chain described here comes from a study of metastatic and nonmetastatic thyroid tumors. Whole-study context: Across blood and tumor or nodule tissue, repertoires from malignant and benign thyroid patients were compared with one another.

CDR3 length equals 15 residues. The trim removed 6 bases at V and 3 bases at J, leaving 6 bases unmatched. Germline CDR1 is SNHLY and CDR2 is FYNNEI. In the authors' methods: Differences in CDR3 between clinicopathological groups were drawn on to build a classifier intended to discriminate distant-metastatic papillary thyroid cancer patients. TCRdb re-analyzed the PCR reads using MiXCR. It is TCRdb's table, rather than the study itself, that gives the V and J calls and clone size. In the table there are tens of thousands of clones, about 3.9% of which are singletons. Findings of the study overall: Compared with benign nodules, malignant thyroid tumors were reported to have significantly higher TCR beta diversity in both blood and tumor.

This clone was counted ten times or more. The antigen remains undetermined. No treatment had been given to any patient before thyroid surgery. The rearrangement uses TRBV2 and TRBJ2-1, with 9 nucleotides matching TRBD2. Sequenced input: blood. The sequence came from a female donor with papillary thyroid cancer or a benign thyroid nodule (not recorded which). Some clones in this sample may be carry-over from other donors' samples. Here the CDR3 DNA reads TGTGCCAGCAGCCGAGCGGGAGGTAGCTACAATGAGCAGTTCTTC. Translated: CASSRAGGSYNEQFF.